Following are 14 T cell receptor beta chains from one sample sequenced in a study of low-dose radiotherapy and immunotherapy resistance in tumors (dated by TCRdb to between 2022 and 2023). Superscript III and a set of TRAV- and TRBV-specific primers were used to synthesize first-strand cDNA, so that both TCRalpha and TCRbeta chains were covered. TCRs were amplified with Phusion for around 18 PCR cycles, with a constant-region primer paired with the adapter attached to the V primers. TCRdb ran its own pipeline on the public reads, namely fastp trimming at Q25 and MiXCR clone calling, and kept in-frame beta chains. Entries are consolidated by CDR3 protein sequence, retaining the most common genes and DNA. The sample has 10,000 to 15,000 distinct CDR3 sequences on record, less than 65% of them singletons. 7.5% to 9% of the sample is held by the ten biggest clonotypes. The receptors shown here come from a human donor with advanced metastatic prostate, ovarian, gallbladder or colorectal cancer (not recorded which). This table probably holds off-target reads from a library built for another chain.

The V and J genes are TRBV6-5 and TRBJ1-1; possible D gene TRBD1, 5 bases. The V and J ends lost 8 bases and 1 base respectively, with 14 bases between them. In germline, CDR1 is MNHEY, CDR2 SVGAGI. CDR3 size: 14 residues. The CDR3: CASGMAGANTEAFF. The CDR3 nucleotides read TGTGCCAGCGGAATGGCTGGGGCGAACACTGAAGCTTTCTTT.

The table lists this clonotype with a count of one. The chain has TRBV7-8 and TRBJ2-3; possible D gene TRBD2, 6 bases. Trimming removed 5 bases from V and 0 bases from J, with 12 bases in between. The CDR3 runs 15 residues. Germline loops: CDR1 SGHVS, CDR2 FQNEAQ. The CDR3, as DNA: TGTGCCAGCAGCGCACCGGGACTTAGCACAGATACGCAGTATTTT. It is translated as CASSAPGLSTDTQYF.

The rearrangement joins TRBV15 to TRBJ1-5; possible D gene TRBD1, 6 bases. V lost 6 bases and J 5 bases, leaving 14 bases between the germline ends. Germline loops: CDR1 LNHNV, CDR2 YYDKDF (reference sequence). The CDR3 is made up of 14 amino acids. This CDR3 is CATSSTGPHQPQHF. The CDR3 nucleotides are TGTGCCACCAGTTCTACAGGGCCCCATCAGCCCCAGCATTTT. The whole variable domain, remainder taken from reference TRBV15 and TRBJ1-5, is DAMVIQNPRYQVTQFGKPVTLSCSQTLNHNVMYWYQQKSSQAPKLLFHYYDKDFNNEADTPDNFQSRRPNTSFCFLDIRSPGLGDTAMYLCATSSTGPHQPQHFGDGTRLSIL.

This clonotype was recorded a few times. CDR3 nucleotides: TGTGCCAGCTCACCCGCACCGGGACAACATGGCTACACCTTC. Translated, it gives CASSPAPGQHGYTF. J is TRBJ1-2 and V is TRBV18; TRBD1 is a possible D gene (6 bases). The CDR3 is made up of 14 amino acids. The germline V gene has CDR1 KGHSH and CDR2 LQKENI. Trimming removed 3 bases at V and 6 bases at J, with 14 bases between. Full variable domain (outside the CDR3, taken from reference TRBV18 and TRBJ1-2): NAGVMQNPRHLVRRRGQEARLRCSPMKGHSHVYWYRQLPEEGLKFMVYLQKENIIDESGMPKERFSAEFPKEGPSILRIQQVVRGDSAAYFCASSPAPGQHGYTFGSGTRLTVV.

The V and J genes are TRBV7-8 and TRBJ2-1, with 9 bases that match TRBD1. CDR1 SGHVS and CDR2 FQNEAQ come from the germline V gene. This CDR3 has 16 amino acids. V shed 1 base and J 6 bases; nucleotides not matched to a gene: 7. The CDR3 here is CASSLGGQGLGNEQFF. CDR3 sequence (DNA): TGTGCCAGCAGCTTAGGTGGACAGGGGCTTGGCAATGAGCAGTTCTTC.

V usage is TRBV6-6 and J usage is TRBJ1-6; 8 nucleotides line up with TRBD1. Per the germline V gene, CDR1 is MNHNY and CDR2 is SVGAGI (reference sequence). The CDR3 loop spans 14 amino acids. Germline trimming cut 5 bases from V and 7 bases from J; bases unmatched to any gene: 4. The DNA of the CDR3 is TGTGCCAGCAGTCAGGGGGCTGGGAATTCACCCCTCCACTTT. Translated: CASSQGAGNSPLHF.

Only a few counts were recorded for this clonotype. This rearrangement joins TRBV21-1 to TRBJ2-7; the D call TRBD1 from the table was never checked on the DNA. TRBV21-1 is described as a pseudogene. There are 15 residues in the CDR3. This chain's CDR3 is CASPPPGERAYEQYF. CDR3 nucleotide sequence: TGTGCCAGCCCACCCCCGGGGGAACGGGCCTACGAGCAGTACTTC.

The chain joins TRBV6-1 to TRBJ2-4, with 7 bases fitting TRBD1. J lost 1 base, V lost 6 bases, and 6 bases had no gene match. Germline V gene sequence: CDR1 MNHNS, CDR2 SASEGT. The CDR3 covers 15 residues. CDR3 in amino acids: CASSTKDRAKNIQYF. The CDR3 DNA follows: TGTGCCAGCAGCACCAAGGACAGGGCCAAAAACATTCAGTACTTC.

The chain joins TRBV20-1 to TRBJ2-3, with D perhaps matching TRBD2 (6 bases). The V gene's germline CDR1 is DFQATT and CDR2 SNEGSKA (reference sequence). The CDR3 consists of 14 residues. Trimming pared 6 bases from V and 4 bases from J, leaving 17 bases between. CDR3 nucleotide sequence: TGCAGTGCCAAACCCCCTAGCGTCGCAGATACGCAGTATTTT. This codes for CSAKPPSVADTQYF.

A few counts support this clonotype. V and J are TRBV11-2 and TRBJ2-1, with 8 nucleotides matching TRBD2. Germline V gives CDR1 SGHAT, CDR2 FQNNGV. The CDR3 totals 14 residues. V shed 5 bases and J 10 bases; nucleotides not matched to a gene: 10. This CDR3 is CASSAQGLGAEQFF. The CDR3 DNA reads TGTGCCAGCAGCGCACAGGGACTAGGTGCGGAGCAGTTCTTC. The complete variable domain, with remaining parts taken from reference TRBV11-2 and TRBJ2-1, reads EAGVAQSPRYKIIEKRQSVAFWCNPISGHATLYWYQQILGQGPKLLIQFQNNGVVDDSQLPKDRFSAERLKGVDSTLKIQPAKLEDSAVYLCASSAQGLGAEQFFGPGTRLTVL.

This sequence joins TRBV20-1 and TRBJ2-5, with TRBD2 identical over 7 bases. The CDR3 totals 14 residues. The junction had 7 bases not matched to a gene; V was cut back by 1 base and J by 5 bases. Germline values: CDR1 DFQATT, CDR2 SNEGSKA (reference sequence). Here the CDR3 DNA reads TGCAGTGCTAGAGGTGGGCGGGAGTACGAGACCCAGTACTTC. Its protein product is CSARGGREYETQYF.

The chain uses TRBV4-3 and TRBJ1-6; D remains unclear. With 1 base removed from V and 8 bases from J, the gap between germline ends came to 9 bases. The V gene's germline CDR1 is LGHNA and CDR2 YSLEER. The CDR3 spans 14 residues. This CDR3 reads CASSQVEEYSPLHF. CDR3 nucleotides: TGCGCCAGCAGCCAAGTCGAGGAGTATTCACCCCTCCACTTT.

V is TRBV7-6 and J is TRBJ2-7; no clear D. Germline V gene data show CDR1 as SGHVS and CDR2 as FNYEAQ. This CDR3 spans 13 amino acids. V was pared by 5 bases and J by 4 bases, with 12 bases between. In DNA, the CDR3 is TGTGCCAGCAGCCCGGACGGCTCGTACGAGCAGTACTTC. This codes for CASSPDGSYEQYF.

Details on this clonotype: A read error may produce the germline difference seen at one junction end. The chain employs TRBV27 and TRBJ2-3; D call uncertain. The CDR3 is 13 amino acids. Germline V gives CDR1 MNHEY, CDR2 SMNVEV (reference sequence). CDR3 in DNA: TGTGCCACCAGTGAGGCTAACACAGATACGCAGTATTTT. It encodes CATSEANTDTQYF.